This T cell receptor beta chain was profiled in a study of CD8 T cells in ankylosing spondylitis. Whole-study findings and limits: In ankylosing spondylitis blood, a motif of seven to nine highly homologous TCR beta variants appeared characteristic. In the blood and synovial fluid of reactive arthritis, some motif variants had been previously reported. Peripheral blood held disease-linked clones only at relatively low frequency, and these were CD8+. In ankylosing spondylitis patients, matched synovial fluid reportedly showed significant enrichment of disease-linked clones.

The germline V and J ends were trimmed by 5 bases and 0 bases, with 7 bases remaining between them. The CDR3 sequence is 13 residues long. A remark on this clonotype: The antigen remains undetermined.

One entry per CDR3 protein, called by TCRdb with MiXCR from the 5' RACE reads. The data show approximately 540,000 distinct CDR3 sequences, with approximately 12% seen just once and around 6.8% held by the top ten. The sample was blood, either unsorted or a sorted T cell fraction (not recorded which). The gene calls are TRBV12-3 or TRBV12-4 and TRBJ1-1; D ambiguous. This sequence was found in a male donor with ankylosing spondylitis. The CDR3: CASSTQVNTEAFF. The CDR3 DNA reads TGTGCCAGCAGTACTCAGGTGAACACTGAAGCTTTCTTT.